Below are 19 T cell receptor beta chains sequenced from a single sample in a study of monozygotic twins with inflammatory bowel disease. TCRdb reprocessed the 5' RACE reads; each CDR3 protein has one entry and no DNA is given. The listing records about 160,000 distinct CDR3 sequences. The specimen sequenced was blood. These receptors originate from a human donor with ulcerative colitis or Crohn's disease, or a healthy co-twin of an affected twin (not recorded which).

The chain recombines TRBV4-3 with TRBJ1-3; TCRdb reports TRBD1, a call that lacks DNA to check it against. This CDR3 is built from 19 residues. Germline V lookup: CDR1 LGHNA, CDR2 YSLEER. The CDR3 reads CASSHHSRDRESSGNTIYF.

The J gene is TRBJ2-7, the V gene TRBV7-8; TCRdb calls TRBD1, which cannot be checked without DNA. Per the germline V gene, CDR1 is SGHVS and CDR2 is FQNEAQ. CDR3 size: 16 residues. The CDR3 reads CASSLGIGQGTYEQYF.

The rearrangement links TRBV5-1 to TRBJ1-6. Germline V CDR1 and CDR2: SGHRS, YFSETQ. There are 16 residues in the CDR3. CDR3 region: CASSLGRVSNDSPLHF.

The chain couples TRBV4-3 to TRBJ1-5; TCRdb lists TRBD1, though no DNA is available to test this call. CDR1 is LGHNA, CDR2 YSLEER, per germline. The length of the CDR3 is 15 residues. CDR3 region: CASSQDQGGDQPQHF.

The chain employs TRBV20-1 and TRBJ1-2. Per germline, CDR1 DFQATT and CDR2 SNEGSKA (reference sequence). The CDR3 covers 12 residues. This chain's CDR3 is CSASEGNYGYTF.

The chain recombines TRBV29-1 with TRBJ2-3; TCRdb lists TRBD2, though no DNA is available to test this call. The germline V gene has CDR1 SQVTM and CDR2 ANQGSEA. The CDR3 consists of 14 residues. The CDR3 spells CSVLWTSNPETQYF.

The chain uses TRBV5-4 and TRBJ2-4; TCRdb names TRBD1, which stays unverified in the absence of DNA. This CDR3 spans 16 amino acids. Germline CDR1 SGHNT, CDR2 YYREEE (reference sequence). Here the CDR3 reads CASSQGRVGPKNIQYF. Using reference TRBV5-4 and TRBJ2-4 for the parts outside the CDR3, the full variable domain is ETGVTQSPTHLIKTRGQQVTLRCSSQSGHNTVSWYQQALGQGPQFIFQYYREEENGRGNFPPRFSGLQFPNYSSELNVNALELDDSALYLCASSQGRVGPKNIQYFGAGTRLSVL.

The rearrangement joins TRBV7-3 to TRBJ2-1; TCRdb's D call, TRBD2, is unchecked because there is no DNA. CDR1 is SGHTA, CDR2 FQGTGA, per germline. The CDR3 has 15 residues. The CDR3 spells CASSLSLPGGNEQFF.

V is TRBV18 and J is TRBJ2-7; there is no DNA to check the TCRdb D call of TRBD1. This CDR3 has 14 residues. CDR1 is KGHSH and CDR2 is LQKENI in the germline V gene. The CDR3 here is CASSPDRPGYEQYF.

This rearrangement joins TRBV6-2 or TRBV6-3 to TRBJ2-1; TCRdb indicates TRBD2, and absent DNA this call remains unverified. The V gene's germline CDR1 is MNHEY and CDR2 SVGEGT. The CDR3 spans 18 residues. CDR3 sequence reads: CASSPRGLAGGEYNEQFF.

The genes are TRBV20-1 and TRBJ1-5. This CDR3 comprises 15 residues. Germline V CDR1 and CDR2: DFQATT, SNEGSKA (reference sequence). CDR3 sequence reads: CSARDSRPNNQPQHF.

The chain carries TRBV30 and TRBJ2-1. CDR3 size: 11 residues. Germline values: CDR1 GTSNPN, CDR2 SVGIG (reference sequence). Here the CDR3 reads CAWSAQYEQFF.

The chain uses TRBV25-1 and TRBJ1-2; TCRdb proposes TRBD1, but this gene call is untestable without DNA. This CDR3 comprises 17 residues. CDR1 and CDR2 from the germline V gene are MGHDK and SYGVNS. CDR3 amino acids: CASSDPGTAALNYGYTF.

The V gene is TRBV6-1, the J gene TRBJ1-2; TCRdb indicates TRBD1, and absent DNA this call remains unverified. Germline V gene data show CDR1 as MNHNS and CDR2 as SASEGT. This CDR3 has 14 amino acids. The CDR3 spells CASSRVQGNYGYTF.

CDR3 sequence reads: CASSLIGEHNEQFF. This chain connects TRBV7-8 to TRBJ2-1. There are 14 residues in the CDR3. Germline V gene sequence: CDR1 SGHVS, CDR2 FQNEAQ.

The CDR3 spells CASSLRGASNTGELFF. The chain links TRBV5-1 to TRBJ2-2; TCRdb's D call, TRBD1, is unchecked because there is no DNA. Germline V gene sequence: CDR1 SGHRS, CDR2 YFSETQ. CDR3 length equals 16 residues.

The genes are TRBV28 and TRBJ1-5. Looked up from germline, CDR1 is MDHEN and CDR2 is SYDVKM. The CDR3 is made up of 13 amino acids. CDR3 amino acids: CASSFVGNQPQHF.

This chain joins TRBV27 and TRBJ2-2; TCRdb returns TRBD2, unconfirmable since there is no DNA. CDR3 length equals 18 residues. Germline V gene lookup returns CDR1 MNHEY and CDR2 SMNVEV (reference sequence). Here the CDR3 reads CASSLSLDRFSNTGELFF.

This sequence joins TRBV12-3 or TRBV12-4 and TRBJ2-4; TCRdb's D call of TRBD1 is untestable without DNA. The CDR3 runs to 17 residues. Here the CDR3 reads CASSPVPGGVAKNIQYF.